Given below is one T cell receptor beta chain in context. Per the germline V gene, CDR1 is MDHEN and CDR2 is SYDVKM. The CDR3 runs to 16 residues. Germline trimming cut 3 bases from V and 0 bases from J; bases unmatched to any gene: 4. Study processing details: Amplification of reference gene primers was used by the study to estimate nucleated cell counts. Sequencing was performed with immunoSEQ multiplex PCR; in TCRdb, only in-frame clones are kept and a portion is missing. That table furnishes V, J and clone size, whereas the DNA furnished D and trimming. The data hold some 270,000 clones, with 80% to 85% observed a single time. The data belong to a study of blood T cell repertoires in COVID-19. Study overall: Both acute and convalescent COVID-19 samples were obtained from the United States, Italy and Spain. PBMCs, B-cell-depleted T cells, or T cells provided the cDNA or gDNA that made up the material.

The receptor comes from a middle-aged man who had recovered from COVID-19. The V gene is TRBV28, the J gene TRBJ2-4; the match to TRBD2 covers 8 bases. Sequenced material: PBMCs or T cells enriched from blood (not recorded which). The CDR3 protein is CASSFSGKLAKNIQYF. Here the CDR3 DNA reads TGTGCCAGCAGTTTTAGCGGGAAGTTAGCCAAAAACATTCAGTACTTC.